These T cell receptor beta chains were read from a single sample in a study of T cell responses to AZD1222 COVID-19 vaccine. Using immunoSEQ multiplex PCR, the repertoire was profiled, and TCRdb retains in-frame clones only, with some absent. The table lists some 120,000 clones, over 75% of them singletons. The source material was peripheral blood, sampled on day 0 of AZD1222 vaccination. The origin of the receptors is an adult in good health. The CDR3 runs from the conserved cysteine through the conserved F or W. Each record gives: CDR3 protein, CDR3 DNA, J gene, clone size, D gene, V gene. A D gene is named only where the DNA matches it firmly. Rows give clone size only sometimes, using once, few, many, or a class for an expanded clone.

CDR3 protein: CATSRDWGSSAETQYF
CDR3 DNA: TGTGCCACCAGCAGAGATTGGGGCTCTAGCGCGGAGACCCAGTACTTC
J gene: TRBJ2-5
clone size: -
D gene: -
V gene: TRBV15

CDR3 protein: CASSLGRNTYEQYF
CDR3 DNA: TGTGCCAGCAGCTTGGGCCGAAATACCTACGAGCAGTACTTC
J gene: TRBJ2-7
clone size: -
D gene: -
V gene: TRBV5-4

CDR3 protein: CASSQTLDNEQFF
CDR3 DNA: TGTGCCAGCAGCCAAACCTTAGACAATGAGCAGTTCTTC
J gene: TRBJ2-1
clone size: -
D gene: -
V gene: TRBV11-3

CDR3 protein: CASSLGRRWSGYTF
CDR3 DNA: TGTGCCAGCAGTTTGGGGCGGCGGTGGAGTGGCTACACCTTC
J gene: TRBJ1-2
clone size: -
D gene: -
V gene: TRBV28

CDR3 protein: CASSLETGMNTEAFF
CDR3 DNA: TGTGCCAGCTCATTAGAGACAGGGATGAACACTGAAGCTTTCTTT
J gene: TRBJ1-1
clone size: -
D gene: TRBD1
V gene: TRBV18

CDR3 protein: CASSVGLAGRTGELFF
CDR3 DNA: TGTGCCAGCAGCGTTGGGCTAGCGGGACGAACCGGGGAGCTGTTTTTT
J gene: TRBJ2-2
clone size: -
D gene: TRBD2
V gene: TRBV9

CDR3 protein: CATERGSSYNEQFF
CDR3 DNA: TGTGCCACCGAACGGGGTAGCTCCTACAATGAGCAGTTCTTC
J gene: TRBJ2-1
clone size: -
D gene: -
V gene: TRBV19

CDR3 protein: CASSLTGTSAAGELFF
CDR3 DNA: TGCGCCAGCAGCTTGACGGGGACTAGCGCTGCCGGGGAGCTGTTTTTT
J gene: TRBJ2-2
clone size: -
D gene: TRBD2
V gene: TRBV5-1

CDR3 protein: CASSPPGGLGNTIYF
CDR3 DNA: TGTGCCAGCAGCCCCCCCGGGGGGCTTGGAAACACCATATATTTT
J gene: TRBJ1-3
clone size: once
D gene: -
V gene: TRBV3-1/TRBV3-2

CDR3 protein: CASSPHFLRGQYF
CDR3 DNA: TGTGCCAGCAGCCCCCATTTCCTCCGGGGGCAGTACTTC
J gene: TRBJ2-7
clone size: -
D gene: -
V gene: TRBV12-3/TRBV12-4

CDR3 protein: CASSSGAALGEQFF
CDR3 DNA: TGTGCCAGCAGTTCGGGGGCAGCCCTGGGTGAGCAGTTCTTC
J gene: TRBJ2-1
clone size: -
D gene: -
V gene: TRBV27

CDR3 protein: CASSPGYEQYF
CDR3 DNA: TGCGCCAGCAGCCCGGGATACGAGCAGTACTTC
J gene: TRBJ2-7
clone size: -
D gene: -
V gene: TRBV5-1

CDR3 protein: CASSYGRTGATEAFF
CDR3 DNA: TGTGCCAGCAGTTACGGACGGACAGGGGCGACTGAAGCTTTCTTT
J gene: TRBJ1-1
clone size: -
D gene: TRBD1
V gene: TRBV6-5

CDR3 protein: CASSLDPGNTGELFF
CDR3 DNA: TGTGCCAGCAGCTTAGACCCGGGGAACACCGGGGAGCTGTTTTTT
J gene: TRBJ2-2
clone size: -
D gene: -
V gene: TRBV11-2

CDR3 protein: CATTGTGGQGTQYF
CDR3 DNA: TGTGCCACCACCGGGACAGGGGGCCAGGGGACCCAGTACTTC
J gene: TRBJ2-5
clone size: -
D gene: TRBD1
V gene: TRBV24-1

CDR3 protein: CASSLAQTWETQYF
CDR3 DNA: TGTGCCAGCAGCTTAGCCCAGACCTGGGAGACCCAGTACTTC
J gene: TRBJ2-5
clone size: -
D gene: -
V gene: TRBV7-9